This record looks at one T cell receptor beta chain sequence and its context. Its antigen remains unidentified. CDR1 and CDR2 from the germline V gene are SGHDN and FVKESK. Deletions cut 5 bases from V and 0 bases from J, with 15 bases between. The CDR3 loop spans 16 amino acids. The repertoire was sequenced with immunoSEQ multiplex PCR; TCRdb's copy has only in-frame clones and lacks some. The sample yields fewer than 250,000 clones, 90% to 95% seen once. These data are taken from a study of T cell responses to AZD1222 COVID-19 vaccine. Study-wide results and limits: Donor demographics were predominantly white British with a female majority; clonal diversity may be underestimated. Repertoires were obtained solely post-peak T cell response. CD4 TCRs associated with vaccination spanned spike, dominating at 160-218 and 743-854.

This TCR was recovered from an adult in good health. The chain uses TRBV14 and TRBJ2-3; D perhaps matches TRBD1 (6 bases). This sample comprised peripheral blood, obtained on day 0 of MenACWY control vaccination. The DNA of the CDR3 is TGTGCCAGCAGCGCGCACCGGACAGCTAGCACAGATACGCAGTATTTT. This gives the protein CASSAHRTASTDTQYF.